A single sample is the source of the 14 T cell receptor beta chains below, sequenced in a study of CD8 T cells in ankylosing spondylitis. In TCRdb, the 5' RACE reads were re-called with MiXCR into one record per CDR3 protein. The sample lists about 200,000 distinct CDR3 sequences; 9.5% to 15% were seen once. The sequenced material came from blood, either unsorted or a sorted T cell fraction (not recorded which). The receptor set was obtained from a male donor with ankylosing spondylitis or in good health (not recorded which).

V usage is TRBV12-3 or TRBV12-4 and J usage is TRBJ2-1; D possibly uses TRBD1 or TRBD2 (7 bases each). With 6 bases removed from V and 10 bases from J, the gap between germline ends came to 13 bases. The CDR3 extends over 12 amino acids. The CDR3 region is CASSPGGLEQFF. The CDR3 DNA is TGTGCCAGCAGCCCAGGGGGACTAGAGCAGTTCTTC.

This clonotype was counted many times. The J gene is TRBJ1-2, the V gene TRBV12-3 or TRBV12-4, with D tentatively TRBD1 (6 bases). The CDR3 extends over 14 amino acids. Trimming took 4 bases from V and 5 from J, leaving 14 bases between them. CDR3 nucleotide sequence: TGTGCCAGCAGTTACCCAGGGGACGGGTATGGCTACACCTTC. Its translation is CASSYPGDGYGYTF.

DNA of the CDR3: TGCGCCAGCAGCCTGGGGGGAGCAGTTCCTAATTCACCCCTCCACTTT. Residues: CASSLGGAVPNSPLHF. This chain links TRBV4-1 with TRBJ1-6; the D gene is possibly TRBD1 (5 bases). Germline V gene lookup returns CDR1 MGHRA and CDR2 YSYEKL. This CDR3 region has 16 residues. The V end lost 4 bases, the J end lost 6 bases, and 16 bases lay between the germline ends.

This clonotype appeared a few times. The rearrangement links TRBV7-9 to TRBJ1-2; tentatively, D is TRBD1 (5 bases). Trimming left V 1 base short and J 5 bases short, with 8 bases between. Germline lookup yields CDR1 SEHNR and CDR2 FQNEAQ (reference sequence). The CDR3 has 13 amino acids. CDR3 amino acids: CASSLGQKYGYTF. The CDR3 DNA reads as TGTGCCAGCAGCTTAGGACAGAAATATGGCTACACCTTC. The full variable domain, its missing parts supplied by reference TRBV7-9 and TRBJ1-2, is DTGVSQNPRHKITKRGQNVTFRCDPISEHNRLYWYRQTLGQGPEFLTYFQNEAQLEKSRLLSDRFSAERPKGSFSTLEIQRTEQGDSAMYLCASSLGQKYGYTFGSGTRLTVV.

Only a few counts were recorded for this clonotype. The chain couples TRBV6-1 to TRBJ2-7; 8 nucleotides match TRBD1. This CDR3 spans 15 amino acids. Germline V gives CDR1 MNHNS, CDR2 SASEGT. Trimming took 7 bases from V and 4 from J; bases not matched to a gene: 12. CDR3 loop: CASTGRDRMVYEQYF. The CDR3 DNA reads as TGTGCCAGCACTGGACGGGACAGGATGGTATACGAGCAGTACTTC.

The rearrangement links TRBV20-1 to TRBJ2-3, with D uncertain. Germline CDR1 DFQATT, CDR2 SNEGSKA (reference sequence). The V and J ends lost 0 bases and 3 bases respectively, with 10 bases between them. This CDR3 has 14 amino acids. This chain's CDR3 is CSARDDTVTDTQYF. Written as DNA, the CDR3 is TGCAGTGCTAGAGATGATACGGTTACAGATACGCAGTATTTT.

This clonotype was counted only a few times. The V and J genes are TRBV29-1 and TRBJ1-4; possible D gene TRBD1, 6 bases. The CDR3 consists of 10 residues. V lost 4 bases and J 10 bases, leaving 7 bases between the germline ends. Germline values: CDR1 SQVTM, CDR2 ANQGSEA. The CDR3 region is CSVATGKLFF. DNA for the CDR3: TGCAGCGTTGCGACAGGAAAACTGTTTTTT. Supplemented by reference TRBV29-1 and TRBJ1-4, the full variable domain reads SAVISQKPSRDICQRGTSLTIQCQVDSQVTMMFWYRQQPGQSLTLIATANQGSEATYESGFVIDKFPISRPNLTFSTLTVSNMSPEDSSIYLCSVATGKLFFGSGTQLSVL.

The chain uses TRBV2 and TRBJ2-5; D perhaps matches TRBD2 (6 bases). The CDR3 sequence is 15 residues long. Germline V gene sequence: CDR1 SNHLY, CDR2 FYNNEI. Trimming left V 4 bases short and J 0 bases short, with 12 bases between. The CDR3 is CASSAVAAYQETQYF. The CDR3 bases are TGTGCCAGCAGTGCGGTAGCGGCGTACCAAGAGACCCAGTACTTC.

The V gene is TRBV4-1, the J gene TRBJ1-1, with 7 bases fitting TRBD1. Germline assignment: CDR1 MGHRA and CDR2 YSYEKL. CDR3 size: 14 residues. V gave up 5 bases and J gave up 0 bases; unmatched junction bases: 3. CDR3 loop: CASSATGMNTEAFF. DNA of the CDR3: TGCGCCAGCAGCGCGACAGGGATGAACACTGAAGCTTTCTTT.

This clonotype was observed a few times. The V call is TRBV16, the J call TRBJ2-1, with D unresolved. The germline CDR1 and CDR2 sequences are KGHSY and FQNENV. V was clipped by 7 bases and J by 6 bases, with 19 bases between them. The CDR3 is 15 residues long. The CDR3 bases are TGTGCCAGCACCAGCTCACGGGCTAGAAGCAATGAGCAGTTCTTC. It is translated as CASTSSRARSNEQFF. Full variable domain (remainder filled in from reference TRBV16 and TRBJ2-1): GEEVAQTPKHLVRGEGQKAKLYCAPIKGHSYVFWYQQVLKNEFKFLISFQNENVFDETGMPKERFSAKCLPNSPCSLEIQATKLEDSAVYFCASTSSRARSNEQFFGPGTRLTVL.

The chain links TRBV5-6 to TRBJ2-5; D call uncertain. There are 14 residues in the CDR3. The germline V and J ends were trimmed by 6 bases and 4 bases, with 16 bases remaining between them. In germline, CDR1 is SGHDT, CDR2 YYEEEE. The CDR3 spells CASTIHSVGETQYF. The DNA of the CDR3 is TGTGCCAGCACCATCCACTCCGTCGGAGAGACCCAGTACTTC. Full variable domain (remainder filled in from reference TRBV5-6 and TRBJ2-5): DAGVTQSPTHLIKTRGQQVTLRCSPKSGHDTVSWYQQALGQGPQFIFQYYEEEERQRGNFPDRFSGHQFPNYSSELNVNALLLGDSALYLCASTIHSVGETQYFGPGTRLLVL.

The chain combines TRBV7-8 with TRBJ2-3; 7 bases match TRBD1. V shed 3 bases and J 2 bases; nucleotides not matched to a gene: 14. Germline CDR1 is SGHVS and CDR2 is FQNEAQ. This CDR3 has 18 amino acids. CDR3 loop: CASSFEPGQKGLTDTQYF. CDR3 DNA sequence: TGTGCCAGCAGCTTCGAACCGGGACAGAAAGGACTCACAGATACGCAGTATTTT.

In its sample, this clonotype was seen a few times. The rearrangement links TRBV5-5 to TRBJ1-1; 11 bases agree with TRBD1. The CDR3 loop spans 18 amino acids. V lost 0 bases to trimming and J lost 0 bases; unmatched junction nucleotides: 7. From germline, CDR1 is SGHKS and CDR2 YYEKEE (reference sequence). The CDR3 DNA sequence: TGTGCCAGCAGCTTGGGGACAGGGGGCATCTTGATGAACACTGAAGCTTTCTTT. Amino acid sequence: CASSLGTGGILMNTEAFF.

The table lists this clonotype with many counts. This chain links TRBV5-1 with TRBJ1-1, with 11 positions matching TRBD1. This CDR3 contains 14 residues. V gave up 2 bases and J gave up 4 bases; unmatched junction bases: 1. CDR1 is SGHRS, CDR2 YFSETQ, per germline. The CDR3 here is CASSLGQGATEAFF. The CDR3 DNA sequence: TGCGCCAGCAGCTTAGGACAGGGGGCCACTGAAGCTTTCTTT.